This T cell receptor beta chain is drawn from a study of shared clonotypes between healthy human individuals. Study-wide context: There were three CD4 naive, three CD4 memory, two CD8 naive and one CD8 memory plates per donor.

Per germline, CDR1 MNHNS and CDR2 SASEGT. J gave up 5 bases and V 10 bases, and 14 bases lay outside the gene matches. The CDR3 runs to 15 residues. Sequenced by immunoSEQ multiplex PCR; TCRdb stores in-frame clones only, minus some. The sample includes 2,100,000 or so clones, about 94% of them seen just once. This receptor was taken from a man aged 18 to 35 in good health. The specimen sequenced was naive CD4+ T cells sorted from blood. As to subset: CD45RA+ positively selected. The rearrangement links TRBV6-1 to TRBJ2-5; 9 nucleotides align to TRBD2. The CDR3: CATDSGRIGRETQYF. CDR3 sequence (DNA): TGTGCCACCGATAGCGGGAGAATTGGGCGCGAGACCCAGTACTTC.